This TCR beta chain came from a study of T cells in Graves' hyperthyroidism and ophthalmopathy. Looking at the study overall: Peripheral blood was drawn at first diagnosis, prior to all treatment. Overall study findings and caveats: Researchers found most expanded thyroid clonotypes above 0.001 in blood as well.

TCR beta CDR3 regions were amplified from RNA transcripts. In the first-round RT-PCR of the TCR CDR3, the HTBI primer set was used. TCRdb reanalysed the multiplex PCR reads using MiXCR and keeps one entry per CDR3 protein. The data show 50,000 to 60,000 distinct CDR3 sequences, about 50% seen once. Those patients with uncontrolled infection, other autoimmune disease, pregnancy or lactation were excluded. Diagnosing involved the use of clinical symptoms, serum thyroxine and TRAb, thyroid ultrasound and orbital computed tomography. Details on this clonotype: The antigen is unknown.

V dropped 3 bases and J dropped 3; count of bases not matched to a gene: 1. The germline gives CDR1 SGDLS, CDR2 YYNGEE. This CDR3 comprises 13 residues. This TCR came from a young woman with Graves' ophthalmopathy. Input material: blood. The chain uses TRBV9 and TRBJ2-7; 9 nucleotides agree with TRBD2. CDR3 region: CASSGLAVYEQYF. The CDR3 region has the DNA TGTGCCAGCAGCGGACTAGCGGTCTACGAGCAGTACTTC.